This TCR beta chain was observed in a study of blood T cell repertoires in COVID-19. Study overall: Italy, Spain and the United States were the sources of the convalescent and acute COVID-19 samples. The cDNA or gDNA used as material had been derived from T cells, B-cell-depleted T cells, or PBMCs.

This CDR3 spans 15 amino acids. In germline, CDR1 is SNHLY, CDR2 FYNNEI. Trimming removed 4 bases from V and 0 bases from J, with 11 bases in between. Study processing details: Cell counts per sample came from amplifying reference gene primers. Assay: immunoSEQ multiplex PCR; the TCRdb copy retains only in-frame clones and omits some. That table gives V, J and clone size, and the DNA gave D and trimming. The data show over 250,000 clones, around three quarters seen once. Sequencing was performed on peripheral blood. The rearrangement uses TRBV2 and TRBJ2-3; possibly TRBD2 for D (5 bases). This TCR came from a woman at least 80 years old with acute or convalescent COVID-19. The CDR3 region has the DNA TGTGCCAGCAGTGTTAAGCGGTCTAGCACAGATACGCAGTATTTT. It yields the protein CASSVKRSSTDTQYF.